The source of this T cell receptor (beta chain) is a study of shared clonotypes between healthy human individuals. Donors had no recently reported acute infections or vaccinations and were HIV-negative. It was into CD45RA+ naive and CD45RA-negative memory subsets that the CD4+ cells were split. Per the germline V gene, CDR1 is SGHTS and CDR2 is YDEGEE. There are 15 residues in the CDR3. Losses at the gene ends were 2 bases for V and 6 bases for J; bases not matched to a gene: 7. Here immunoSEQ multiplex PCR was the method, and the copy in TCRdb shows in-frame clones only, minus some. The table has 950,000 to 1,300,000 clones, about 74% seen once. Study findings and constraints: On the whole, naive subsets had larger estimated richness than memory subsets had.

About this clone itself: The antigen remains unidentified.

This TCR was recovered from a man aged 18 to 35 in good health. V usage is TRBV5-8 and J usage is TRBJ2-4; 8 bases map to TRBD1. The sample taken for sequencing was memory CD4+ T cells sorted from blood. As for subset: CD45RA-negative fraction. The CDR3: CASSLYRGERNIQYF. The DNA for the CDR3 is TGTGCCAGCAGCTTATACAGGGGGGAGAGAAACATTCAGTACTTC. Full variable domain (rest looked up from reference TRBV5-8 and TRBJ2-4): EAGVTQSPTHLIKTRGQQATLRCSPISGHTSVYWYQQALGLGLQFLLWYDEGEERNRGNFPPRFSGRQFPNYSSELNVNALELEDSALYLCASSLYRGERNIQYFGAGTRLSVL.